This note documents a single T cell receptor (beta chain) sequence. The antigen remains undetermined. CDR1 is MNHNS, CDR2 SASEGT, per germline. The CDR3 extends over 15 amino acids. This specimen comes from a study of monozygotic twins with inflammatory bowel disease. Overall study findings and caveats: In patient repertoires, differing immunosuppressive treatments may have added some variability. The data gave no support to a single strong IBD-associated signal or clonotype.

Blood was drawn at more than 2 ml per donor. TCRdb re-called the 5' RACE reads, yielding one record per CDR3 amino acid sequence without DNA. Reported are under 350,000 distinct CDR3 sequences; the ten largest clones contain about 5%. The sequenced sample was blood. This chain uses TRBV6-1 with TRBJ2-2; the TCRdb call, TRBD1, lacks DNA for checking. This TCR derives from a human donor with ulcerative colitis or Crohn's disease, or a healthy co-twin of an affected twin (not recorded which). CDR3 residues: CASSATQGAPGELFF.